This T cell receptor beta chain was documented in a study of prognosis after radiotherapy for stage I lung cancer. TCR beta CDR3 was amplified from genomic DNA by two-round multiplex PCR. Primers targeting each individual TRBV and TRBJ gene were applied in first-round PCR. TCRdb ran MiXCR on the multiplex PCR reads and lists one entry per CDR3 protein. The table includes about 30,000 distinct CDR3 sequences, around 29% detected once. In this sample, this clonotype turned up many times. CDR1 MNHEY and CDR2 SVGAGI come from the germline V gene. The CDR3 is 13 residues long. Germline trimming cut 0 bases from V and 6 bases from J; bases unmatched to any gene: 1.

This clonotype was obtained from a donor aged 50 or older with non-small cell lung cancer. The chain recombines TRBV6-5 with TRBJ2-7; 8 positions agree with TRBD2. The sequenced sample was PBMCs, obtained before or after stereotactic body radiation therapy (not recorded which). DNA of the CDR3: TGTGCCAGCAGTTACTCGACTAGCGTCGAGCAGTACTTC. It yields the protein CASSYSTSVEQYF.